This T cell receptor (beta chain) stems from a study of blood T cells in healthy people across ages. Germline CDR1 SGHAT, CDR2 FQNNGV. The CDR3 totals 14 residues. Then a second PCR, running roughly 7 to 11 cycles, was carried out with a sample-barcoded 5' primer and a J-beta primer mix. TCRdb recomputed calls from the 5' RACE reads with MiXCR, one row per CDR3 protein. The sample has over 1,500,000 distinct CDR3 sequences, roughly 43% seen once; the top ten hold about 23%. In the case of this clonotype: Its specificity is unknown. At one of its ends the junction is not consistent with the germline gene, which may arise from a read error.

General study points: Long-lived and aged donors differed, with more naive CD4+ cells and higher diversity in the long-lived.

The rearrangement links TRBV11-2 to TRBJ2-2; possibly TRBD2 for D (6 bases). Material: blood. The sequence came from a human donor in good health. The DNA of the CDR3 is TGTGCCAGCAGCTTAGATCACGCAGGCGGGAAGCTGTTTTTT. It is translated as CASSLDHAGGKLFF.